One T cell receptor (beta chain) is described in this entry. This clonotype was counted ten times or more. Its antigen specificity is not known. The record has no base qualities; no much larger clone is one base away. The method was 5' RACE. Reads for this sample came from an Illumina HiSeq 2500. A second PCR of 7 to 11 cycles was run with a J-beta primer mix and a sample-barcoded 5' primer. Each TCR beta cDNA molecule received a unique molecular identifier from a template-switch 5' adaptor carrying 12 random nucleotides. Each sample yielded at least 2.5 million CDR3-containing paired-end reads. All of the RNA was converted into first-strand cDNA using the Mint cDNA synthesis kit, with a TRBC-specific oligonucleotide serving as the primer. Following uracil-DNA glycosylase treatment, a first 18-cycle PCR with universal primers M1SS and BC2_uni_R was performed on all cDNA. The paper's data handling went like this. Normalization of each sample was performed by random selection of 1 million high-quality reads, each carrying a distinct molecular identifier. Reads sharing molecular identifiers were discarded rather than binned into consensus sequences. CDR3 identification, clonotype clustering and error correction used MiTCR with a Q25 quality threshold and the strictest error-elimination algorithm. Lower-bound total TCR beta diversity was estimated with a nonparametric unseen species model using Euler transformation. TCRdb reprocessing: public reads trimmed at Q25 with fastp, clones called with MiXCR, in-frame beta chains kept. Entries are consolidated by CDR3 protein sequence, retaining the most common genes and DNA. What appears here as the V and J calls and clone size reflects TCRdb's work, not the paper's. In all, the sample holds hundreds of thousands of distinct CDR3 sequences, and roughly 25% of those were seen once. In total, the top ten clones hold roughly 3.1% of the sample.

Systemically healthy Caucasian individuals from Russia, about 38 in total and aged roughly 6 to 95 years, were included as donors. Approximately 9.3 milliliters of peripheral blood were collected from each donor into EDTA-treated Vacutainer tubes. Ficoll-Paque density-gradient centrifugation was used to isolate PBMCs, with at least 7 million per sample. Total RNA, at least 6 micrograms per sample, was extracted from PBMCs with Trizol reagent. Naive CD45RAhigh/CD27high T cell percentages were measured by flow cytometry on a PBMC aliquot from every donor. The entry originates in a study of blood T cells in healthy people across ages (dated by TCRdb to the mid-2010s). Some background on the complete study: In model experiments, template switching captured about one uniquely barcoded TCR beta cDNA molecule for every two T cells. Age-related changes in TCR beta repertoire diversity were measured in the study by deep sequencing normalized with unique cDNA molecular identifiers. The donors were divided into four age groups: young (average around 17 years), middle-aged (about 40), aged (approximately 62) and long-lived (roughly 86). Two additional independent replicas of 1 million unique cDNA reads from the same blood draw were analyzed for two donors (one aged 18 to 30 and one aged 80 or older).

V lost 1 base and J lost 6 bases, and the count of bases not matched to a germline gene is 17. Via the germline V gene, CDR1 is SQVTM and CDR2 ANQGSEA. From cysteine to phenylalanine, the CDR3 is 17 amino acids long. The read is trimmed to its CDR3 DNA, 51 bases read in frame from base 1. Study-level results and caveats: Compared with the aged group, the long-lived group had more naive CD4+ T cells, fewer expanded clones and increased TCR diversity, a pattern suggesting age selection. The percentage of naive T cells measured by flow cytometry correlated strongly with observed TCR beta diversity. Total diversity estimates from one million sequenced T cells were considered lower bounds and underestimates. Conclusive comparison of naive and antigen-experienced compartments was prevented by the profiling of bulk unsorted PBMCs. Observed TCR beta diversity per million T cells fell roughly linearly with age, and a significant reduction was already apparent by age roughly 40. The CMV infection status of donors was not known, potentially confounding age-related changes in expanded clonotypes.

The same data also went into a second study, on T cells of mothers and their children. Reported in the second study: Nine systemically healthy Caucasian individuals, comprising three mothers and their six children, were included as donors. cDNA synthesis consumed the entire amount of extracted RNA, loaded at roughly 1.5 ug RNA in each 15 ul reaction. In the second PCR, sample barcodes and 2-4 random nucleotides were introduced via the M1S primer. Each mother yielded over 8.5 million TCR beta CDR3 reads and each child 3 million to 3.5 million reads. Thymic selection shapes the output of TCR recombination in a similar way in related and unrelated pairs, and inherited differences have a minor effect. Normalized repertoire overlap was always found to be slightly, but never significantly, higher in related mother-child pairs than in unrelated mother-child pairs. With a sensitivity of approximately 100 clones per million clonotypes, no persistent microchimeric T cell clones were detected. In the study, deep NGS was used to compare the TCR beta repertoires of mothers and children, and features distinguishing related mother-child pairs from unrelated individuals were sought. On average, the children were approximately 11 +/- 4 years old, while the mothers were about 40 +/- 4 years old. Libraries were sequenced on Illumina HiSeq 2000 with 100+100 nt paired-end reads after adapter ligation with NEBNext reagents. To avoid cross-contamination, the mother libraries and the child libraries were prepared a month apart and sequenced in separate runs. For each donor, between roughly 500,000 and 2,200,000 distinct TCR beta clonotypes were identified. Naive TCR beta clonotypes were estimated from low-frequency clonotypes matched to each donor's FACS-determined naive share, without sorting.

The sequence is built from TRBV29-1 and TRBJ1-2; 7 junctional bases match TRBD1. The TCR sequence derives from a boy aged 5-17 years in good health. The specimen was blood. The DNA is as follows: TGCAGCGTTGAAGGGGCATGGGACAGCCGGATGGGGGATGGCTACACCTTC. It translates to CSVEGAWDSRMGDGYTF.